These 12 T cell receptor beta chains came from one sample sequenced in a study of blood T cell repertoires in COVID-19. Some clones are missing from TCRdb's copy, which holds only in-frame ones; the method was immunoSEQ multiplex PCR. Here the sample spans almost 30,000 clones, 89% being singletons. The sample taken for sequencing was peripheral blood. The source of these receptors is a human donor in a cohort sampled during active COVID-19.

This rearrangement joins TRBV9 to TRBJ2-5; 7 nucleotides align to TRBD2. Germline trimming cut 0 bases from V and 10 bases from J; bases unmatched to any gene: 12. This CDR3 spans 15 amino acids. CDR1 SGDLS and CDR2 YYNGEE come from the germline V gene. The CDR3 spells CASSVGGGPGRDQYF. The CDR3 region has the DNA TGTGCCAGCAGCGTAGGTGGCGGACCTGGGAGGGACCAGTACTTC.

The gene calls are TRBV6-2 or TRBV6-3 and TRBJ2-1; TRBD2 aligns across 7 bases. Germline lookup yields CDR1 MNHEY and CDR2 SVGEGT. Trimming removed 0 bases from V and 4 bases from J; junction bases left unmatched: 12. CDR3 size: 18 residues. In DNA, the CDR3 is TGTGCCAGCAGTTACTCGATTCGCGGTGGGGGGGGATACAATGAGCAGTTCTTC. It translates to CASSYSIRGGGGYNEQFF.

There are a few counts of this clone. DNA of the CDR3: TGCAGCGCAATCCCGGGAAACAACGGAGAGCAGTACTTC. Its protein product is CSAIPGNNGEQYF. This chain connects TRBV29-1 to TRBJ2-7; tentative D call: TRBD2 (5 bases). Germline V gene data show CDR1 as SQVTM and CDR2 as ANQGSEA. With 7 bases removed from V and 7 bases from J, the gap between germline ends came to 20 bases. The CDR3 extends over 13 amino acids.

V gene TRBV29-1 combines with J gene TRBJ1-2, with 8 bases that match TRBD1. J lost 2 bases, V lost 6 bases, and 5 bases had no gene match. The CDR3 spans 13 residues. Germline-derived CDR1 and CDR2 are SQVTM and ANQGSEA. As DNA, the CDR3 is TGCAGCGTAGAGGGACAGGTGAACTATGGCTACACCTTC. Its protein is CSVEGQVNYGYTF.

Remarks on this clone: A read error may account for a junction end that differs from germline. The rearrangement uses TRBV7-9 and TRBJ1-2; 8 positions match TRBD1. Germline V gives CDR1 SEHNR, CDR2 FQNEAQ (reference sequence). The CDR3 loop spans 14 amino acids. CDR3 bases: TGTGCCAGCAGCTTCGACAGGGGAAGGGACCGTTTTGCCTTC. Protein product: CASSFDRGRDRFAF.

This clone was recorded only once. V gene TRBV3-1 (or the pseudogene TRBV3-2) combines with J gene TRBJ1-1, with no clear D. The length of the CDR3 is 15 residues. Trimming took off 0 bases at V and 1 base at J, with 9 bases between the two ends. Germline V gives CDR1 LGHDT, CDR2 YNNKEL (reference sequence). The CDR3 spells CASSQDWPENTEAFF. The CDR3 DNA sequence: TGTGCCAGCAGCCAAGATTGGCCAGAGAACACTGAAGCTTTCTTT.

The chain employs TRBV11-3 and TRBJ2-1, with 8 bases lining up with TRBD1. The CDR3 loop spans 15 amino acids. Germline CDR1 SGHNT, CDR2 YENEEA. Trimming took 2 bases from V and 7 from J; bases not matched to a gene: 7. Here the CDR3 reads CASSLRGDRPNEQFF. DNA of the CDR3: TGTGCCAGCAGCTTAAGGGGGGACAGGCCAAATGAGCAGTTCTTC.

The rearrangement uses TRBV18 and TRBJ2-1, with D possibly TRBD1 on 7 matching bases. Germline V gene lookup returns CDR1 KGHSH and CDR2 LQKENI. The CDR3 length is 15 residues. V was pared by 2 bases and J by 7 bases, with 15 bases between. This CDR3 is CASSPGGGAGNEQFF. The CDR3 region has the DNA TGTGCCAGCTCACCAGGAGGGGGCGCGGGTAATGAGCAGTTCTTC.

The V and J genes are TRBV2 and TRBJ2-3, with 7 bases lining up with TRBD2. The CDR3 length is 15 residues. The ends lost 3 bases at V and 7 bases at J; junction bases unmatched: 10. CDR1 is SNHLY and CDR2 is FYNNEI in the germline V gene. CDR3 nucleotide sequence: TGTGCCAGCAGTGAGAAGCGGGGACTCGTAAATACGCAGTATTTT. Its translation: CASSEKRGLVNTQYF. The full variable domain, in which reference TRBV2 and TRBJ2-3 provide the parts outside the CDR3, is EPEVTQTPSHQVTQMGQEVILRCVPISNHLYFYWYRQILGQKVEFLVSFYNNEISEKSEIFDDQFSVERPDGSNFTLKIRSTKLEDSAMYFCASSEKRGLVNTQYFGPGTRLTVL.

The V call is TRBV7-9, the J call TRBJ2-3, with D possibly matching TRBD1 (5 bases). Trimming removed 1 base at V and 0 bases at J, with 5 bases between. CDR3 length equals 14 residues. Germline values: CDR1 SEHNR, CDR2 FQNEAQ (reference sequence). The CDR3 sequence is CASSLGQSTDTQYF. In DNA, the CDR3 is TGTGCCAGCAGCTTAGGACAGAGCACAGATACGCAGTATTTT.

The chain joins TRBV7-8 to TRBJ2-1, with 7 bases that match TRBD1. The CDR3 has 14 residues. V lost 3 bases to trimming and J lost 8 bases; unmatched junction nucleotides: 7. Germline CDR1 and CDR2: SGHVS and FQNEAQ. The DNA for the CDR3 is TGTGCCAGCAGCTTTCGAGCGAGGGGGCATGAGCAGTTCTTC. This encodes CASSFRARGHEQFF. Full variable domain (remainder filled in from reference TRBV7-8 and TRBJ2-1): GAGVSQSPRYKVAKRGQDVALRCDPISGHVSLFWYQQALGQGPEFLTYFQNEAQLDKSGLPSDRFFAERPEGSVSTLKIQRTQQEDSAVYLCASSFRARGHEQFFGPGTRLTVL.

The gene calls are TRBV10-3 and TRBJ1-2; D is undetermined. The germline gives CDR1 ENHRY, CDR2 SYGVKD. V was shortened by 3 bases and J by 2 bases, with 4 bases between the two germline ends. CDR3 length equals 12 residues. Here the CDR3 DNA reads TGTGCCATCAGTGAACAGAACTATGGCTACACCTTC. It is translated as CAISEQNYGYTF.